The 20 T cell receptor beta chains presented below share a single source sample, sequenced in a study of T cells in Graves' hyperthyroidism and ophthalmopathy (dated by TCRdb to the late 2010s). The library was prepared using multiplex PCR. For sequencing, an Illumina HiSeq 2000 was employed. TCR beta CDR3 regions were amplified from RNA transcripts. The TCR CDR3 was subjected to a first round of RT-PCR using the HTBI primer set and the Qiagen OneStep RT-PCR kit. TCRdb applied fastp at Q25 and MiXCR to the public reads, then kept only in-frame beta chains. Every distinct CDR3 protein forms one entry, paired with its most common genes and DNA. A total of 500,000 to 650,000 distinct CDR3 sequences appear in this sample, less than 15% of them only once. The ten top clones hold approximately 15% of the sample. Sequenced: blood. The receptor set was obtained from a woman aged 40 to 50 with Graves' hyperthyroidism.

This clonotype showed up many times. V and J are TRBV11-3 and TRBJ2-1; TRBD2 matches 14 bases. With 4 bases clipped from V and 3 bases from J, the junction kept 2 bases outside the gene matches. CDR1 SGHNT and CDR2 YENEEA come from the germline V gene. The CDR3 loop spans 16 amino acids. The CDR3 DNA follows: TGTGCCAGCAGCTCCGGGACTAGCGGGGGCTACAATGAGCAGTTCTTC. Translating it yields CASSSGTSGGYNEQFF.

This clonotype was observed many times. The chain recombines TRBV6-1 with TRBJ1-5; tentatively, D is TRBD1 (5 bases). The CDR3 is made up of 13 amino acids. Between the trimmed V and J ends, which lost 1 base and 9 bases, there was a span of 10 bases. Germline V CDR1 and CDR2: MNHNS, SASEGT. CDR3 DNA: TGTGCCAGCAGTGAAGGCGGGGGGAGGCCCCAGCATTTT. It yields the protein CASSEGGGRPQHF.

In this sample, this clonotype turned up many times. The CDR3 DNA follows: TGCAGTGCTAGAAGAACAGGGGCCGGGAACGAGCAGTACTTC. It translates to CSARRTGAGNEQYF. The chain employs TRBV20-1 and TRBJ2-7, with TRBD1 identical over 7 bases. Germline V gene sequence: CDR1 DFQATT, CDR2 SNEGSKA (reference sequence). CDR3 length: 14 amino acids. V lost 2 bases, J lost 5 bases, and 9 bases stayed unmatched.

The CDR3 nucleotides are TGTGCCAGCTCTTACCACGGGGCGGGAGGAAACGAGCAGTACTTC. Translation gives CASSYHGAGGNEQYF. The V and J genes are TRBV12-3 or TRBV12-4 and TRBJ2-7; 8 bases line up with TRBD2. The V segment lost 8 bases and the J segment 5 bases; nucleotides outside the gene matches: 14. The CDR3 length is 15 residues.

This clonotype was counted between two and nine times. The chain joins TRBV18 to TRBJ2-3; tentative D call: TRBD1 (5 bases). V was clipped by 6 bases and J by 2 bases, with 15 bases between them. The germline CDR1 and CDR2 sequences are KGHSH and LQKENI. CDR3 length equals 15 residues. The CDR3 DNA is TGTGCCAGCTCCCTACGCACAGGTATCACAGATACGCAGTATTTT. Translated, it gives CASSLRTGITDTQYF.

This clonotype was observed many times. This chain joins TRBV11-2 and TRBJ2-7; 13 bases map to TRBD2. Germline trimming cut 6 bases from V and 3 bases from J; bases unmatched to any gene: 5. Germline values: CDR1 SGHAT, CDR2 FQNNGV. The length of the CDR3 is 15 residues. The CDR3 protein is CASRRGLAGNYEQYF. CDR3 bases: TGTGCCAGCAGGAGGGGACTAGCGGGAAACTACGAGCAGTACTTC.

This clonotype was found many times. The V gene is TRBV10-3, the J gene TRBJ2-5; 9 positions match TRBD2. The junction had 9 bases not matched to a gene; V was cut back by 4 bases and J by 3 bases. The CDR3 sequence is 16 residues long. CDR1 is ENHRY and CDR2 is SYGVKD in the germline V gene. The CDR3 bases are TGTGCCATCAGTGGCAGGCGGACTAGCGCCGAAGAGACCCAGTACTTC. This sequence encodes CAISGRRTSAEETQYF.

Many counts were recorded for this clonotype. The chain has TRBV30 and TRBJ1-1; D ambiguous. The CDR3 sequence is 15 residues long. CDR1 GTSNPN and CDR2 SVGIG come from the germline V gene (reference sequence). The ends were cut back, 0 bases at V and 1 base at J, with 12 bases in the middle. This chain's CDR3 is CAWSVLGFSNTEAFF. The CDR3 DNA reads TGTGCCTGGAGTGTATTGGGGTTCTCGAACACTGAAGCTTTCTTT.

This clonotype was seen ten or more times. V and J are TRBV20-1 and TRBJ2-2; D call uncertain. The CDR3 runs to 12 residues. V lost 3 bases to trimming and J lost 4 bases, with 6 bases between them. Germline CDR1 DFQATT, CDR2 SNEGSKA (reference sequence). Here the CDR3 reads CSARPFTGELFF. The CDR3 DNA is TGCAGTGCTAGGCCTTTCACCGGGGAGCTGTTTTTT.

This clonotype has just a few counts. This chain connects TRBV18 to TRBJ1-1; TRBD1 aligns across 8 bases. Trimming at V came to 2 bases and at J to 4 bases, leaving 6 bases not matched to a gene. The CDR3 is 15 amino acids. The germline CDR1 and CDR2 sequences are KGHSH and LQKENI. The CDR3 region is CASSPYYTGGTEAFF. The CDR3 DNA sequence: TGTGCCAGCTCACCATATTACACAGGGGGCACTGAAGCTTTCTTT. Together with reference TRBV18 and TRBJ1-1, the CDR3 gives the full variable domain: NAGVMQNPRHLVRRRGQEARLRCSPMKGHSHVYWYRQLPEEGLKFMVYLQKENIIDESGMPKERFSAEFPKEGPSILRIQQVVRGDSAAYFCASSPYYTGGTEAFFGQGTRLTVV.

This clonotype was observed many times. The CDR3 DNA sequence: TGTGCCAGCAGAATCGGGGCGGTAGCGCACGAGCAGTTCTTC. Amino acids: CASRIGAVAHEQFF. This rearrangement joins TRBV2 to TRBJ2-1; D may match TRBD1 or TRBD2 (5 bases each). Between the trimmed V and J ends, which lost 6 bases and 10 bases, there was a span of 19 bases. The germline CDR1 and CDR2 sequences are SNHLY and FYNNEI. The length of the CDR3 is 14 residues.

The sample holds many counts of this clonotype. The DNA of the CDR3 is TGTGCCAGCAGCTTACTAGCGGGAGTTATTGATACGCAGTATTTT. Its translation: CASSLLAGVIDTQYF. The chain employs TRBV7-2 and TRBJ2-3, with 10 bases identical to TRBD2. The CDR3 sequence is 15 residues long. The germline V gene has CDR1 SGHTA and CDR2 FQGNSA. Trimming took 2 bases from V and 6 from J; bases not matched to a gene: 5.

This clonotype was observed a handful of times. Sequence at one end of the junction differs from germline and may be a read error. The gene calls are TRBV6-1 and TRBJ1-5; 7 nucleotides agree with TRBD1. The CDR3 is made up of 19 amino acids. The germline V gene has CDR1 MNHNS and CDR2 SASEGT. As DNA, the CDR3 is TGTGCCAGCAGTGATTGGGACAGTCACTACTTGCATAGCAATCAGCCCCGGCATTTT. Its protein product is CASSDWDSHYLHSNQPRHF.

Ten or more counts support this clonotype. The J gene is TRBJ2-7, the V gene TRBV11-2, with D unresolved. Germline lookup yields CDR1 SGHAT and CDR2 FQNNGV. V was pared by 4 bases and J by 1 base, with 8 bases between. This CDR3 comprises 13 residues. The CDR3 bases are TGTGCCAGCAGCTCGGCACCTTCCTACGAGCAGTACTTC. The encoded protein is CASSSAPSYEQYF.

This clonotype occurred many times. The gene calls are TRBV20-1 and TRBJ2-7; 8 bases are shared with TRBD1. The CDR3 has 14 amino acids. With V trimmed by 6 bases and J by 1 base, 8 bases remained unmatched. Germline-derived CDR1 and CDR2 are DFQATT and SNEGSKA (reference sequence). Written as DNA, the CDR3 is TGCAGTGCGTCGACAGGGGCCCCTTCCTACGAGCAGTACTTC. Residues: CSASTGAPSYEQYF.

This clonotype has only a few counts. J is TRBJ2-5 and V is TRBV5-1; 7 nucleotides match TRBD2. The CDR3 runs to 15 residues. CDR1 and CDR2 from the germline V gene are SGHRS and YFSETQ. J gave up 1 base and V 0 bases, and 3 bases lay outside the gene matches. This chain's CDR3 is CASSLASGIQETQYF. In nucleotides, the CDR3 is TGCGCCAGCAGCTTGGCCAGCGGGATCCAAGAGACCCAGTACTTC.

Concerning this clonotype itself: A read error may explain this, as a much larger clone is one base away. The rearrangement joins TRBV20-1 to TRBJ2-7, with a possible D match to TRBD2 (5 bases). The CDR3 runs to 12 residues. V lost 3 bases to trimming and J lost 3 bases, with 9 bases between them. The germline V gene encodes CDR1 DFQATT and CDR2 SNEGSKA (reference sequence). In DNA form, the CDR3 reads TGCAGTGCTAGCGGGATAAACTACGAGCAGTACTTC. Its protein is CSASGINYEQYF.

The chain recombines TRBV5-8 with TRBJ2-3; 10 bases are a match to TRBD2. The CDR3 contains 15 residues. V shed 6 bases, J shed 0 bases, and the junction held 4 bases outside the gene matches. Germline CDR1 and CDR2: SGHTS and YDEGEE. The CDR3 spells CASTATSGSTDTQYF. The CDR3 coding sequence is TGTGCCAGCACCGCGACTAGCGGGAGCACAGATACGCAGTATTTT.

The chain has TRBV12-3 or TRBV12-4 and TRBJ1-2; 8 positions match TRBD1. The V segment lost 10 bases and the J segment 4 bases; nucleotides outside the gene matches: 8. The CDR3 is 13 amino acids. CDR3 loop: CATGTGPSYGYTF. CDR3 nucleotide sequence: TGTGCCACCGGGACAGGCCCTTCCTATGGCTACACCTTC.

This chain joins TRBV6-2 or TRBV6-3 and TRBJ2-2; TRBD2 might be the D (6 bases). V lost 5 bases, J lost 7 bases, and 8 bases lay in between. This CDR3 is 12 amino acids long. Germline V CDR1 and CDR2: MNHEY, SVGEGT. DNA of the CDR3: TGTGCCAGCAGTATGGGGGGCGGGGAGCTGTTTTTT. It specifies CASSMGGGELFF.